This T cell receptor (beta chain) was documented in a study of post-analysis software for immune sequencing data. Broader study findings: Five TRBV segments, including TRBV5-6, TRBV5-1 and TRBV20-1, were more frequent in patients than controls.

Losses at the gene ends were 3 bases for V and 6 bases for J; bases not matched to a gene: 3. Germline values: CDR1 PRHDT, CDR2 FYEKMQ (reference sequence). The CDR3 totals 13 residues. The TCR beta cDNA libraries contained unique molecular identifiers. TCRdb re-derived calls from the PCR reads in MiXCR, one entry per CDR3 protein. The sample shows roughly 580,000 distinct CDR3 sequences, roughly 40% of them seen only once. Comment on this clonotype: Antigen unknown.

Input material: blood. The V gene is TRBV13, the J gene TRBJ1-2, with 8 nucleotides matching TRBD1. The origin of this receptor is a girl aged 5-17 years with multiple sclerosis. CDR3 protein: CASSFTGGDGYTF. CDR3 in DNA: TGTGCCAGCAGCTTCACAGGGGGAGATGGCTACACCTTC.